The 13 T cell receptor beta chains presented below share a single source sample, sequenced in a study of OX40 agonist ivuxolimab in advanced cancers. Method: immunoSEQ multiplex PCR; TCRdb's copy keeps in-frame clones and lacks some. The sample records about 18,000 clones, 70% to 90% being singletons. This specimen was CD4+ or CD8+ T cells sorted from blood, taken in a trial of the OX40 agonist ivuxolimab. These receptors were taken from an adult with an advanced solid tumor such as melanoma, head and neck, liver or kidney cancer.

A few counts support this clone. The chain joins TRBV5-1 to TRBJ1-1, with D possibly matching TRBD1 (6 bases). Trimming took off 5 bases at V and 1 base at J, with 6 bases between the two ends. The germline CDR1 and CDR2 sequences are SGHRS and YFSETQ. The CDR3 is made up of 12 amino acids. CDR3 in DNA: TGCGCCAGCAGGGACAGGAACACTGAAGCTTTCTTT. This translates into CASRDRNTEAFF. Full variable domain (remainder filled in from reference TRBV5-1 and TRBJ1-1): KAGVTQTPRYLIKTRGQQVTLSCSPISGHRSVSWYQQTPGQGLQFLFEYFSETQRNKGNFPGRFSGRQFSNSRSEMNVSTLELGDSALYLCASRDRNTEAFFGQGTRLTVV.

V is TRBV13 and J is TRBJ2-3, with 10 bases that match TRBD2. Germline CDR1 PRHDT, CDR2 FYEKMQ (reference sequence). V lost 5 bases to trimming and J lost 2 bases; unmatched junction nucleotides: 7. The CDR3 runs 16 residues. Here the CDR3 reads CASSNSLAGSTDTQYF. CDR3 coding DNA: TGTGCCAGCAGCAACTCACTAGCGGGGTCCACAGATACGCAGTATTTT.

The V and J genes are TRBV6-5 and TRBJ2-1; D gene ambiguous. This CDR3 comprises 14 residues. Germline V gene lookup returns CDR1 MNHEY and CDR2 SVGAGI. The V end was cut by 2 bases, the J end by 7 bases, with 12 bases between. This chain's CDR3 is CASSYTPSANEQFF. The CDR3 nucleotides read TGTGCCAGCAGTTACACTCCCTCTGCGAATGAGCAGTTCTTC.

The V call is TRBV27, the J call TRBJ2-3; D call uncertain. V lost 3 bases and J lost 4, with 5 bases in between. Germline CDR1 reads MNHEY; CDR2 reads SMNVEV (reference sequence). This CDR3 spans 12 amino acids. CDR3 sequence (DNA): TGTGCCAGCAGTTTTCTCGCAGATACGCAGTATTTT. This sequence encodes CASSFLADTQYF.

The gene calls are TRBV7-9 and TRBJ1-1; D ambiguous. Trimming shortened V by 4 bases and J by 3 bases, and 3 bases separated the two germline ends. From germline, CDR1 is SEHNR and CDR2 FQNEAQ (reference sequence). CDR3 length equals 11 residues. Here the CDR3 DNA reads TGTGCCAGCAGCTCACACACTGAAGCTTTCTTT. Translation gives CASSSHTEAFF. The entire variable domain, with the rest obtained from reference TRBV7-9 and TRBJ1-1, is as follows: DTGVSQNPRHKITKRGQNVTFRCDPISEHNRLYWYRQTLGQGPEFLTYFQNEAQLEKSRLLSDRFSAERPKGSFSTLEIQRTEQGDSAMYLCASSSHTEAFFGQGTRLTVV.

The chain has TRBV7-9 and TRBJ2-7; the D gene is possibly TRBD2 (5 bases). The V gene's germline CDR1 is SEHNR and CDR2 FQNEAQ (reference sequence). The V end lost 5 bases, the J end lost 0 bases, and 8 bases lay between the germline ends. This CDR3 region has 13 residues. As DNA, the CDR3 is TGTGCCAGCAGCCCGGGGATCTCCTACGAGCAGTACTTC. It encodes CASSPGISYEQYF.

The genes are TRBV11-2 and TRBJ2-7, with 8 bases lining up with TRBD2. Germline lookup yields CDR1 SGHAT and CDR2 FQNNGV. V dropped 7 bases and J dropped 0; count of bases not matched to a gene: 5. The CDR3 is 14 amino acids. The CDR3 bases are TGTGCCAGCAACCCGAGCGGGGGCTCCTACGAGCAGTACTTC. It yields the protein CASNPSGGSYEQYF.

The rearrangement uses TRBV7-9 and TRBJ2-2; the D gene is possibly TRBD1 (7 bases). This CDR3 comprises 16 residues. Trimming left V 6 bases short and J 7 bases short, with 21 bases between. Germline CDR1 and CDR2: SEHNR and FQNEAQ (reference sequence). CDR3 nucleotides: TGTGCCAGCAGTCGGACAGGAGGGTTGGGGTACGGGGAGCTGTTTTTT. This sequence encodes CASSRTGGLGYGELFF.

The chain couples TRBV30 to TRBJ1-3, with D unclear. This CDR3 contains 12 residues. CDR1 is GTSNPN and CDR2 is SVGIG in the germline V gene (reference sequence). Trimming shortened V by 4 bases and J by 3 bases, and 7 bases separated the two germline ends. CDR3: CAWKGVGNTIYF. In DNA form, the CDR3 reads TGTGCCTGGAAGGGAGTTGGAAACACCATATATTTT.

The chain has TRBV27 and TRBJ2-2; D not certain. The CDR3 sequence is 12 residues long. CDR1 is MNHEY, CDR2 SMNVEV, per germline (reference sequence). Trimming stripped 2 bases from V and 6 bases from J, with 4 bases between. The CDR3 here is CASSLVSGELFF. The CDR3 DNA reads TGTGCCAGCAGTTTAGTATCCGGGGAGCTGTTTTTT.

This clone appeared a single time. This chain connects TRBV15 to TRBJ1-1, with 8 bases fitting TRBD1. The CDR3 totals 13 residues. Trimming took 4 bases from V and 4 from J; bases not matched to a gene: 2. Germline assignment: CDR1 LNHNV and CDR2 YYDKDF (reference sequence). The CDR3 bases are TGTGCCACCAGCACGGACAGGGTCACTGAAGCTTTCTTT. It codes for CATSTDRVTEAFF. The full variable domain, in which reference TRBV15 and TRBJ1-1 provide the parts outside the CDR3, is DAMVIQNPRYQVTQFGKPVTLSCSQTLNHNVMYWYQQKSSQAPKLLFHYYDKDFNNEADTPDNFQSRRPNTSFCFLDIRSPGLGDTAMYLCATSTDRVTEAFFGQGTRLTVV.

The V and J genes are TRBV29-1 and TRBJ2-7; TRBD1 matches at 8 bases. V lost 0 bases, J lost 5 bases, and 6 bases stayed unmatched. This CDR3 has 14 amino acids. In germline, CDR1 is SQVTM, CDR2 ANQGSEA. CDR3 in amino acids: CSVEDPRGLDEQYF. The CDR3 DNA reads as TGCAGCGTTGAAGATCCCAGGGGGCTGGACGAGCAGTACTTC.

The chain has TRBV4-1 and TRBJ1-2; D uncertain. The CDR3 loop spans 15 amino acids. Germline assignment: CDR1 MGHRA and CDR2 YSYEKL. V was cut by 0 bases and J by 3 bases, with 11 bases left in between. CDR3: CASSQDGEVYYGYTF. CDR3 DNA sequence: TGCGCCAGCAGCCAAGATGGCGAAGTATACTATGGCTACACCTTC.